The rows below give T cell receptor beta chains drawn from one sample of a study of blood T cell repertoires in COVID-19. Sequencing used immunoSEQ multiplex PCR; TCRdb keeps in-frame clones, though not all of them. The table includes 95,000 to 110,000 clones, around four fifths detected once. Sample: peripheral blood. These receptors were obtained from a man aged 60-69 years with acute or convalescent COVID-19. CDR3s include the opening cysteine and the closing phenylalanine or tryptophan. Each record gives: CDR3 length, clone size, J gene, D gene, V gene, CDR3 protein, CDR3 DNA. A D gene is named only where the DNA matches it firmly. Size is omitted from some rows. Given values are once, few, many or a class for expanded clones.

15,NA,TRBJ2-5,TRBD2,TRBV10-3,CAISAGLAGVETQYF,TGTGCCATCAGTGCCGGGCTAGCGGGAGTAGAGACCCAGTACTTC
13,NA,TRBJ2-1,TRBD1,TRBV5-4,CASSWGQGNEQFF,TGTGCCAGCAGCTGGGGACAGGGAAATGAGCAGTTCTTC
14,NA,TRBJ1-4,TRBD1,TRBV6-6,CASIPGQPFEKLFF,TGTGCCAGCATCCCGGGACAGCCATTTGAAAAACTGTTTTTT
11,NA,TRBJ1-2,NA,TRBV19,CASSTGDGYTF,TGTGCCAGTAGTACCGGAGACGGCTACACCTTC
21,NA,TRBJ2-6,TRBD2,TRBV3-1/TRBV3-2,CASSQVAGLAGGTSGANVLTF,TGTGCCAGCAGCCAAGTCGCGGGACTAGCGGGAGGAACATCTGGGGCCAACGTCCTGACTTTC
13,NA,TRBJ1-1,NA,TRBV5-4,CASSPYRTEGAFF,TGTGCCAGCAGTCCCTACAGGACAGAGGGGGCTTTCTTT
14,once,TRBJ1-1,NA,TRBV4-1,CASSQPTGNTEAFF,TGCGCCAGCAGCCAACCGACAGGGAACACTGAAGCTTTCTTT
14,NA,TRBJ1-1,NA,TRBV7-9,CASSFSGVRTEAFF,TGTGCCAGCAGCTTCTCAGGGGTGAGGACTGAAGCTTTCTTT
14,few,TRBJ2-7,TRBD2,TRBV7-9,CASSTGLAGVEQYF,TGTGCCAGCAGCACGGGACTAGCGGGAGTCGAGCAGTACTTC
16,NA,TRBJ2-1,TRBD2,TRBV5-6,CASSLDSLAGYNEQFF,TGTGCCAGCAGCTTGGACTCTCTAGCGGGATACAATGAGCAGTTCTTC
15,NA,TRBJ2-5,NA,TRBV18,CASSPGYRRRETQYF,TGTGCCAGCTCACCTGGTTACAGGCGGCGAGAGACCCAGTACTTC
13,NA,TRBJ1-2,NA,TRBV24-1,CATSGPGRIGYTF,TGTGCCACCAGTGGCCCGGGTCGAATCGGCTACACCTTC
16,NA,TRBJ1-2,TRBD1,TRBV12-5,CASGSGTGVGIYGYTF,TGTGCTAGTGGGTCCGGGACAGGGGTGGGGATCTATGGCTACACCTTC
18,NA,TRBJ2-4,NA,TRBV27,CASSFRRDLPLAKNIQYF,TGTGCCAGCAGTTTCCGCCGGGACTTACCTTTAGCCAAAAACATTCAGTACTTC
14,few,TRBJ1-2,NA,TRBV6-1,CASSEEQGPYGYTF,TGTGCCAGCAGTGAAGAGCAGGGGCCCTATGGCTACACCTTC
13,few,TRBJ1-1,TRBD1,TRBV11-3,CASSPGQAGEAFF,TGTGCCAGCAGCCCCGGACAGGCAGGCGAAGCTTTCTTT
15,NA,TRBJ2-1,TRBD2,TRBV11-2,CASSPLAGSHNEQFF,TGTGCCAGCAGCCCATTAGCGGGAAGTCACAATGAGCAGTTCTTC
14,NA,TRBJ1-1,TRBD1,TRBV5-1,CASSLNRGHGEAFF,TGCGCCAGCAGCTTGAACAGGGGGCACGGTGAAGCTTTCTTT
11,NA,TRBJ1-6,NA,TRBV11-2,CASSIGSPLHF,TGTGCCAGCAGCATCGGTTCACCCCTCCACTTT
16,NA,TRBJ2-6,NA,TRBV5-1,CASNTGPLSGANVLTF,TGCGCCAGCAACACAGGTCCCCTCTCTGGGGCCAACGTCCTGACTTTC
15,NA,TRBJ2-3,NA,TRBV7-2,CASSSTGISTDTQYF,TGTGCCAGCAGTTCAACAGGAATCAGCACAGATACGCAGTATTTT
13,NA,TRBJ2-7,NA,TRBV18,CASSSRQEGEQYF,TGTGCCAGCTCATCACGACAGGAAGGGGAGCAGTACTTC
13,NA,TRBJ1-1,TRBD1,TRBV10-1,CASRTGVYTEAFF,TGCGCCAGCAGGACAGGGGTCTACACTGAAGCTTTCTTT
15,NA,TRBJ2-7,TRBD1,TRBV5-5,CASSRRQGPSGEQYF,TGTGCCAGCAGCCGTAGACAGGGACCGTCGGGCGAGCAGTACTTC
16,NA,TRBJ2-1,NA,TRBV27,CASSSLTGSSYNEQFF,TGTGCCAGCAGTTCGCTGACGGGAAGCTCCTACAATGAGCAGTTCTTC
13,NA,TRBJ2-2,NA,TRBV28,CASSLRGAGELFF,TGTGCCAGCAGTTTAAGGGGTGCCGGGGAGCTGTTTTTT
12,NA,TRBJ1-6,NA,TRBV28,CASSSRYSPLHF,TGTGCCAGCAGTTCCAGGTATTCACCCCTCCACTTT
15,NA,TRBJ2-3,TRBD2,TRBV28,CASSLSGALTDTQYF,TGTGCCAGCAGTCTAAGCGGGGCCCTCACAGATACGCAGTATTTT
14,NA,TRBJ2-1,NA,TRBV4-1,CASSQDPTIDEQFF,TGCGCCAGCAGCCAAGATCCCACTATAGATGAGCAGTTCTTC
16,NA,TRBJ1-5,NA,TRBV4-2,CASSQDFTLPNQPQHF,TGTGCCAGCAGCCAAGATTTCACACTACCGAATCAGCCCCAGCATTTT
16,NA,TRBJ2-1,TRBD1,TRBV3-1/TRBV3-2,CASSTGERGGRNEQFF,TGTGCCAGCAGCACAGGGGAGCGCGGTGGAAGGAATGAGCAGTTCTTC
18,NA,TRBJ2-1,NA,TRBV5-1,CASSLVAPGTYPQDEQFF,TGCGCCAGCAGCTTGGTGGCCCCCGGGACTTACCCCCAGGATGAGCAGTTCTTC
14,NA,TRBJ2-7,TRBD1,TRBV6-1,CASSEAGQGDEQYF,TGTGCCAGCAGTGAAGCCGGCCAGGGGGACGAGCAGTACTTC
16,once,TRBJ2-2,TRBD2,TRBV5-1,CASSSLAGMGTGELFF,TGCGCCAGCAGCTCCCTAGCGGGGATGGGCACCGGGGAGCTGTTTTTT
12,NA,TRBJ1-2,NA,TRBV15,CATSTDNYGYTF,TGTGCCACCAGTACAGACAACTATGGCTACACCTTC
14,few,TRBJ2-5,NA,TRBV5-4,CASSLVGSQETQYF,TGTGCCAGCAGCTTGGTGGGCAGCCAAGAGACCCAGTACTTC
15,NA,TRBJ2-4,NA,TRBV28,CASSLGQLAKNIQYF,TGTGCCAGCAGTTTGGGACAATTAGCCAAAAACATTCAGTACTTC
14,NA,TRBJ2-5,NA,TRBV6-6,CASSHGIGLETQYF,TGTGCCAGCAGTCACGGGATAGGCCTAGAGACCCAGTACTTC
17,NA,TRBJ1-6,NA,TRBV3-1/TRBV3-2,CASSLRYLGTNDSPLHF,TGTGCCAGCAGCCTAAGATACCTGGGGACAAACGATTCACCCCTCCACTTT
14,once,TRBJ2-3,TRBD2,TRBV2,CASKTLAGADTQYF,TGTGCCAGCAAGACCCTAGCGGGAGCAGATACGCAGTATTTT
15,once,TRBJ1-2,TRBD1,TRBV27,CASSLFTGGDYGYTF,TGTGCCAGCAGTTTATTCACAGGGGGAGACTATGGCTACACCTTC
15,NA,TRBJ2-6,NA,TRBV11-1,CASSLQGSGANVLTF,TGTGCCAGCAGCTTGCAGGGCTCTGGGGCCAACGTCCTGACTTTC
16,few,TRBJ1-1,TRBD1,TRBV11-1,CASSLGTGQGPTEAFF,TGTGCCAGCAGCTTAGGTACGGGACAGGGGCCCACTGAAGCTTTCTTT
17,NA,TRBJ2-7,TRBD2,TRBV5-1,CASSLVGTSGTIYEQYF,TGCGCCAGCAGCTTGGTGGGGACTAGCGGGACTATCTACGAGCAGTACTTC
16,NA,TRBJ1-5,TRBD1,TRBV15,CATSRGRGQFNQPQHF,TGTGCCACCAGCAGAGGGAGGGGGCAGTTCAATCAGCCCCAGCATTTT
15,NA,TRBJ1-1,TRBD1,TRBV9,CASSAWDRVVTEAFF,TGTGCCAGCAGCGCGTGGGACAGGGTAGTCACTGAAGCTTTCTTT
13,NA,TRBJ2-1,TRBD1,TRBV12-3/TRBV12-4,CASRLDGQGAKFF,TGTGCCAGCAGACTCGACGGACAGGGGGCGAAGTTCTTC
14,few,TRBJ2-1,NA,TRBV5-1,CASSLTATPNEQFF,TGCGCCAGCAGCTTGACAGCTACTCCCAATGAGCAGTTCTTC
17,NA,TRBJ1-4,NA,TRBV9,CASSVAVQAGQNEKLFF,TGTGCCAGCAGCGTAGCCGTTCAGGCAGGGCAGAATGAAAAACTGTTTTTT
14,NA,TRBJ1-1,NA,TRBV7-8,CASSPAGRNTEAFF,TGTGCCAGCAGCCCAGCAGGGAGGAACACTGAAGCTTTCTTT
13,NA,TRBJ2-3,NA,TRBV30,CAWSFAGADTQYF,TGTGCCTGGAGCTTCGCAGGGGCAGATACGCAGTATTTT